The entry below gives a single T cell receptor (beta chain) sequence along with its context. Its antigen specificity is not known. Base qualities are missing; no much larger clone stands one base away. This specimen comes from a study of shared clonotypes between healthy human individuals (dated by TCRdb to 2019 to 2021). In terms of the full investigation: The cohort included three men and a couple of women between 18 and 49 years of age. For each donor, three plates each were used for CD4 naive and CD4 memory, two plates were used for CD8 naive, and one plate was used for CD8 memory. To estimate repertoire size and how much clonotype sharing occurs between individuals, the study deeply sequenced the blood TCR repertoires of about five healthy adults. Different laboratories and diverse techniques were used to prepare libraries and sequence TCR repertoires, to increase sequencing depth and limit assay-specific biases. Leukapheresis yielded between about 0.9 and 9.5 billion PBMCs per donor.

At the junction V is shortened by 5 bases and J by 5 bases; bases outside the gene matches: 12. The germline V gene provides CDR1 MGHDK and CDR2 SYGVNS. Inclusive of the bounding cysteine and phenylalanine, the CDR3 is 16 residues long. Only the CDR3 region is kept as DNA, spanning 48 bases read in frame from base 1. Using the deep immunoSEQ assay, TCR CDR3 regions were amplified from genomic DNA by multiplex PCR. Extracted genomic DNA from each cell subset was spread evenly across all wells of several immunoSEQ 96-well plates, with each plate serving as a replicate. Each replicate PCR for sorted subsets received 200 ng genomic DNA, equal to roughly 29,000 T cell genomes. Purified libraries were measured with a Qubit 3.0 fluorometer, size-checked on a Bioanalyzer 2100, and measured again with the KAPA Library Quantification kit. Every immunoSEQ 96-well plate was sequenced on a dedicated single-read 150-cycle Illumina NextSeq 550 flow cell. In the source study's methods: Because the immunoSEQ output included only junctional sequences and no quality scores, the filtering could not be the same as the filtering used for full-length reads. Sequences were annotated with PyIR, a Python wrapper for IgBLAST v1.9, using IMGT germline references to assign V/J genes and CDR3. Reads were filtered out if the reads had weak V/J assignments (E-value above 1e-6), no CDR3, stop codons, out-of-frame junctions, or ambiguous translated residues. A V3J clonotype was defined by an identical inferred V gene, J gene, and CDR3 amino acid sequence. The percentage overlap between two repertoires was calculated by dividing the number of shared unique clonotypes by the size of the smaller repertoire. Richness of each repertoire was evaluated using RTK rarefaction, the Chao1 estimator, and Recon v2.1 estimates of unobserved clonotypes. OLGA was used to compute generation probabilities for all TCRbeta clonotypes that the gDNA method yielded from a handful of donors. TCRdb stores this immuneACCESS table with in-frame sequences only. Part of the clones is absent; in the studies checked, under half of the shortfall reflects unresolved V genes, and no reason is known for the rest. That table is the source of V, J and clone size, and D and trimming were worked out from the DNA. Present in this sample are some 680,000 clones, roughly 73% of which were seen just once. The top ten constitute around 1.8% of the sample.

The donors were healthy, HIV-negative adults who had no recently reported acute infections or vaccinations. All donors were Caucasian adults living in Nashville, Tennessee, USA. CD4+ T cells were enriched by magnetic negative selection, after which naive cells were positively selected on CD45RA and the negative fraction was taken as the memory subset. Blood was collected by leukapheresis, and PBMCs were isolated by Ficoll-Histopaque density gradient centrifugation and then cryopreserved in liquid nitrogen vapor phase. Analytical flow cytometry was used to check the purity and quantity of each magnetically sorted T cell population. Genomic DNA was isolated from each sorted fraction and quantified by UV absorbance on a Nanodrop 2000c. Points the paper makes about the study in general: About 5% of naive CD4, 3.5% of naive CD8, roughly 2.4% of memory CD4, and about 0.4% of memory CD8 clonotypes were shared across several donors. Higher generation probabilities were observed for clonotypes shared by all four sorted-subset donors than for non-shared clonotypes. Sampling was limited to blood, and TCR repertoires in tissue likely differ from TCR repertoires in blood. Because the study included a small number of donors, the genetic and exposure-history diversity represented was limited. Pairwise subsampling indicated that sequencing depth was expected to affect the degree of clonotype sharing among donors. Naive subsets generally had larger estimated clonotype richness than memory subsets. Rarefaction of sorted-subset datasets indicated incomplete sequencing despite the large sequencing depth.

This sequence was found in a young woman in good health. The sample consisted of memory CD4+ T cells sorted from blood. The cell subset or site label of this sample denotes: CD45RA-negative fraction. The chain employs TRBV25-1 and TRBJ2-1, and 7 bases in between align with TRBD1. The CDR3 amino acid sequence is: CASSPRQGGWNNEQFF. The sequenced DNA: TGTGCCAGCAGTCCGAGACAGGGCGGTTGGAACAATGAGCAGTTCTTC.